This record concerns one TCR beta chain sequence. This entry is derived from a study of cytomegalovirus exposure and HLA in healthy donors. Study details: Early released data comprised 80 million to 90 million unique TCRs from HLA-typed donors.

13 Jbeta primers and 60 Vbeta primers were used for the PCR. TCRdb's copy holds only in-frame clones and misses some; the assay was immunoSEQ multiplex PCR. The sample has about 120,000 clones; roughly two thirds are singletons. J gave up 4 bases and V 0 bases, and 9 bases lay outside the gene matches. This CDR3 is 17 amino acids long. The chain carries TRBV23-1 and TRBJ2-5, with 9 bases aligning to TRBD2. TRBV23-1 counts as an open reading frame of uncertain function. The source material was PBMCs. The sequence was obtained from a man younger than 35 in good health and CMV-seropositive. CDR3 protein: CASSQSGAGGRGETQYF. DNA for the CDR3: TGCGCCAGCAGTCAATCAGGCGCGGGGGGGCGTGGAGAGACCCAGTACTTC.